Sequencing of this TCR beta chain was carried out in a study of T cell responses to AZD1222 COVID-19 vaccine. Findings and limits, study-wide: Only a handful of AZD1222 recipients tested seropositive at baseline. Nearly half of unique spike-specific TCRs reportedly avoided B.1.351 and B.1.1.7 mutated regions.

Details on this clone: Its specificity is not known.

With 0 bases clipped from V and 1 base from J, the junction kept 4 bases outside the gene matches. Germline V lookup: CDR1 SNHLY, CDR2 FYNNEI. CDR3 length equals 16 residues. The repertoire was sequenced with immunoSEQ multiplex PCR; TCRdb's copy has only in-frame clones and lacks some. The data hold approximately 110,000 clones, with 87% observed a single time. This receptor was identified in an adult in good health. The sequencing used peripheral blood, collected on day 0 of AZD1222 vaccination. The chain carries TRBV2 and TRBJ1-2; 8 nucleotides align to TRBD1. The CDR3 region is CASSEAAGGHNYGYTF. The CDR3, as DNA: TGTGCCAGCAGTGAAGCGGCAGGGGGCCATAACTATGGCTACACCTTC.